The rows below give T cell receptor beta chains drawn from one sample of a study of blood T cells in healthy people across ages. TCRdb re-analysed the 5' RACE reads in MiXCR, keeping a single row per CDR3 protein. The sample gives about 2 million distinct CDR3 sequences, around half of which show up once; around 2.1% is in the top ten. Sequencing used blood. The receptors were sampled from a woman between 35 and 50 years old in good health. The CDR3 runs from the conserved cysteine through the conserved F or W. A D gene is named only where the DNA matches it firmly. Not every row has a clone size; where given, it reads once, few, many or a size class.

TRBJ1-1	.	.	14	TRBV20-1	TGCAGTATTGCCACACGTTTGGGGAACACTGAAGCTTTCTTT	CSIATRLGNTEAFF
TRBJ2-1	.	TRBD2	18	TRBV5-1	TGCGCCAGCAGCTCCGGACTAGCGGGGGGACGCTCCTACAATGAGCAGTTCTTC	CASSSGLAGGRSYNEQFF
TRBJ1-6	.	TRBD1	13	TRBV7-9	TGTGCCAGCAGCGATGGACAGGTTCGACCCCTCCACTTT	CASSDGQVRPLHF
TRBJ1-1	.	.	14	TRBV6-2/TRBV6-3	TGTGCCAGCACTTACCAGACAGAGAACACTGAAGCTTTCTTT	CASTYQTENTEAFF
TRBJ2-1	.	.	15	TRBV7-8	TGTGCCAGCAGCTTAGAGGAACGGTCCTCCAATGAGCAGTTCTTC	CASSLEERSSNEQFF
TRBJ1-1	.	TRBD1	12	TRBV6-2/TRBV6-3	TGTGCCAGCAGTGAGACAGGGGAGCCGCCTTTCTTT	CASSETGEPPFF
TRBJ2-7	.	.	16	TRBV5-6	TGTGCCAGCAACCTCTGGGGGACAACGAGGACCTACGAGCAGTACTTC	CASNLWGTTRTYEQYF
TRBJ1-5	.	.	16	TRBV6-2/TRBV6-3	TGTGCCAGCAGACTTTCGGGACACCATAGCAATCAGCCCCAGCATTTT	CASRLSGHHSNQPQHF
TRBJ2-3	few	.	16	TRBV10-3	TGTGCCATCAGTGAGTCGCTGGGGCATCCTACAGATACGCAGTATTTT	CAISESLGHPTDTQYF
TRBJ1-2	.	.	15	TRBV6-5	TGTGCCAGCAGTTCGGCCGGACGGGCCAACTGTGGCTACACCTTC	CASSSAGRANCGYTF
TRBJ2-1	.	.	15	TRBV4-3	TGCGCCAGCAGCCAAGGGCGGCAGGGCTACAATGAGCAGTTCTTC	CASSQGRQGYNEQFF
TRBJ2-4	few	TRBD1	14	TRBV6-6	TGTGCCAGCAGTTACGAACAGGGGATCTTCATTCAGTACTTC	CASSYEQGIFIQYF
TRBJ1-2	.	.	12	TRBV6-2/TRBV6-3	TGTGCCAGCAGTGATGATGGTCGAGGCTACACCTTC	CASSDDGRGYTF
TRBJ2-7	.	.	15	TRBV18	TGTGCCAGCTCACCGCAAGAACAGGGTGTAGGGGAGCAGTACTTC	CASSPQEQGVGEQYF
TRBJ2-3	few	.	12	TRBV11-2	TGTGCCAGCAGCCACGATGACAGTACGCAGTATTTT	CASSHDDSTQYF
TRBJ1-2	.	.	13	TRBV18	TGTGCCAGCTCACCGGCCAGAGCATATGGCTACACCTTC	CASSPARAYGYTF
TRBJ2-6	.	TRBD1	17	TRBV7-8	TGTGCCAGCAGCCGCGGACAGGGGATCGCTGGGGCCAACGTCCTGACTTTC	CASSRGQGIAGANVLTF
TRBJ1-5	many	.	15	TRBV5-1	TGCGCCAGCAGCCCCGGGGGATATAGCAATCAGCCCCAGCATTTT	CASSPGGYSNQPQHF
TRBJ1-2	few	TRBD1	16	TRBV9	TGTGCCAGCAGCGACCTAGGACAGGGGAGGTGGTATGGCTACACCTTC	CASSDLGQGRWYGYTF
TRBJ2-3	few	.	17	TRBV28	TGTGCCAGCAGCCGCCCGGGAGCGGGTATTAGCACAGATACGCAGTATTTT	CASSRPGAGISTDTQYF
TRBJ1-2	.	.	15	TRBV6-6	TGTGCCAGCAGTTCGTATCGGGAAGGAAACTATGGCTACACCTTC	CASSSYREGNYGYTF
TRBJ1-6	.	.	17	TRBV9	TGTGCCAGCAGCGTAGCGGGCAAAAGCTCCTATAATTCACCCCTCCACTTT	CASSVAGKSSYNSPLHF
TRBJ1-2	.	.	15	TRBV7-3	TGTGCCAGCAGCCCAACAGGAAGCCCTATCAACGGCTACACCTTC	CASSPTGSPINGYTF
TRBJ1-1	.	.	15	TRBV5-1	TGCGCCAGCAGCTTGGGCTGGACCTTGAACACTGAAGCTTTCTTT	CASSLGWTLNTEAFF
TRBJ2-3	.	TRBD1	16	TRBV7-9	TGTGCCAGCAGGCACAGGGGGGAAACTAGCACAGATACGCAGTATTTT	CASRHRGETSTDTQYF